The present entry profiles one T cell receptor (beta chain) with its context. Its specificity is not known. Primers for the PCR totalled 60 Vbeta and 13 Jbeta. Here immunoSEQ multiplex PCR was the method, and the copy in TCRdb shows in-frame clones only, minus some. The table has nearly 200,000 clones, approximately 80% seen once. The V end lost 4 bases, the J end lost 5 bases, and 13 bases lay between the germline ends. Germline V gene sequence: CDR1 SGHRS, CDR2 YFSETQ. This CDR3 spans 14 amino acids. The donors (healthy individuals) were bone marrow donors. The data derive from a study of cytomegalovirus exposure and HLA in healthy donors. Whole-study findings and limits: Among CMV-associated TCR beta chains, most appeared HLA-restricted in a later analysis.

The gene calls are TRBV5-1 and TRBJ2-1; TRBD2 is a possible D gene (6 bases). The TCR originated in a boy between 2 and 15 years old in good health and CMV-seronegative. The material sequenced was PBMCs. For the CDR3, the DNA is TGCGCCAGCAGCCCCGGCGGAGGGGACAATGAGCAGTTCTTC. Translating it yields CASSPGGGDNEQFF.